Below, 30 T cell receptor beta chains from the same sample are listed, as sequenced in a study of blood T cell repertoires in COVID-19. Profiling relied on immunoSEQ multiplex PCR, and the TCRdb table lists in-frame clones only, not all of them. This table holds about 250,000 clones, around 87% found once. The sequenced sample was PBMCs or T cells enriched from blood (not recorded which). Receptors were obtained from a woman between 18 and 29 years old who had recovered from COVID-19.

The chain joins TRBV18 to TRBJ1-4; TRBD1 is a possible D gene (6 bases). The V and J ends lost 1 base and 0 bases respectively, with 6 bases between them. Germline CDR1 reads KGHSH; CDR2 reads LQKENI. CDR3 length: 15 amino acids. The CDR3 DNA follows: TGTGCCAGCTCACCACGGACAGCAACTAATGAAAAACTGTTTTTT. Residues: CASSPRTATNEKLFF.

J is TRBJ1-2 and V is TRBV7-9; D perhaps matches TRBD1 (5 bases). The V gene lost 6 bases and the J gene lost 6 bases, with 11 bases spanning the gap. Per germline, CDR1 SEHNR and CDR2 FQNEAQ (reference sequence). The CDR3 length is 12 residues. The CDR3 DNA reads TGTGCCAGCAGTACAGACAGTCATGGCTACACCTTC. Translated: CASSTDSHGYTF.

The chain links TRBV5-1 to TRBJ2-3; 7 positions match TRBD1. V gave up 5 bases and J gave up 2 bases; unmatched junction bases: 5. The CDR3 totals 14 residues. Germline loops: CDR1 SGHRS, CDR2 YFSETQ. Here the CDR3 reads CASSSGQHTDTQYF. The CDR3 DNA reads as TGCGCCAGCAGTTCGGGACAGCACACAGATACGCAGTATTTT.

The count of this clone is one. J is TRBJ2-7 and V is TRBV19; the match to TRBD2 covers 11 bases. The trim removed 7 bases at V and 1 base at J, leaving 6 bases unmatched. The CDR3 sequence is 15 residues long. The germline V gene has CDR1 LNHDA and CDR2 SQIVND (reference sequence). Written as DNA, the CDR3 is TGTGCCAGTACCTCTAGCGGGGGGCCATCCTACGAGCAGTACTTC. Its protein product is CASTSSGGPSYEQYF.

J is TRBJ2-7 and V is TRBV13, with a weak D call TRBD2 (5 bases). Germline lookup yields CDR1 PRHDT and CDR2 FYEKMQ (reference sequence). This CDR3 comprises 13 residues. Trimming cost V 5 bases and J 3 bases, with 11 bases left between them. The CDR3 DNA reads TGTGCCAGCAGCCGGGGTCTAGGCTACGAGCAGTACTTC. Protein: CASSRGLGYEQYF.

The chain's CDR3 is CASTSQGGVREKLFF. DNA of the CDR3: TGTGCCAGCACTTCCCAGGGGGGAGTTAGGGAAAAACTGTTTTTT. This chain joins TRBV28 and TRBJ1-4; 7 bases are shared with TRBD1. CDR1 MDHEN and CDR2 SYDVKM come from the germline V gene. The CDR3 sequence is 15 residues long. V trimming: 7 bases; J trimming: 8 bases; junction bases outside the gene matches: 13.

This clone was seen a single time. This chain connects TRBV5-4 to TRBJ1-6; 11 positions match TRBD1. Germline CDR1 and CDR2: SGHNT and YYREEE (reference sequence). The CDR3 contains 16 residues. Trimming cost V 0 bases and J 9 bases; bases outside gene matches: 5. CDR3 amino acids: CASSLGGQGVVSPLHF. In nucleotides, the CDR3 is TGTGCCAGCAGCTTGGGGGGACAGGGGGTTGTTTCACCCCTCCACTTT.

This chain links TRBV12-2 with TRBJ2-3; TRBD2, as called in the table, went unchecked against the DNA. TRBV12-2 is flagged as a pseudogene. This CDR3 spans 20 amino acids. The CDR3 is CASRLVKPSRLAGFTDTQYF. CDR3 DNA: TGTGCAAGTCGCCTAGTGAAACCAAGTCGGCTAGCGGGGTTCACAGATACGCAGTATTTT.

The gene calls are TRBV2 and TRBJ2-1; perhaps TRBD2 as D (6 bases). The germline V gene encodes CDR1 SNHLY and CDR2 FYNNEI. The V end lost 7 bases, the J end lost 6 bases, and 16 bases lay between the germline ends. This CDR3 spans 14 amino acids. The CDR3 loop reads CASKDYNSPNEQFF. The CDR3 nucleotides read TGTGCCAGCAAGGACTACAACTCCCCCAATGAGCAGTTCTTC.

The V and J genes are TRBV7-9 and TRBJ1-1, with 7 nucleotides matching TRBD1. Germline CDR1 is SEHNR and CDR2 is FQNEAQ (reference sequence). The CDR3 has 16 amino acids. The V segment lost 5 bases and the J segment 0 bases; nucleotides outside the gene matches: 9. The CDR3 spells CASSVGQQLLNTEAFF. DNA for the CDR3: TGTGCCAGCAGCGTGGGACAGCAGCTCTTGAACACTGAAGCTTTCTTT.

The gene calls are TRBV10-3 and TRBJ1-3; D might be TRBD1 (6 bases). Germline V gene data show CDR1 as ENHRY and CDR2 as SYGVKD. With 10 bases removed from V and 0 bases from J, the gap between germline ends came to 13 bases. The CDR3 totals 14 residues. DNA of the CDR3: TGTGCCAGCCGGACAGACGACTCTGGAAACACCATATATTTT. It translates to CASRTDDSGNTIYF.

The rearrangement joins TRBV5-6 to TRBJ1-1; the D gene is possibly TRBD1 (5 bases). The CDR3 spans 13 residues. Trimming took 6 bases from V and 7 from J, leaving 16 bases between them. Germline CDR1 SGHDT, CDR2 YYEEEE. The CDR3 is CASIRGTGVEAFF. CDR3 sequence (DNA): TGTGCCAGCATCAGAGGGACGGGAGTTGAAGCTTTCTTT.

This clone was seen a single time. The genes are TRBV19 and TRBJ2-1; TRBD2 matches 7 bases. The germline CDR1 and CDR2 sequences are LNHDA and SQIVND (reference sequence). The CDR3 has 15 residues. Germline trimming cut 5 bases from V and 3 bases from J; bases unmatched to any gene: 7. CDR3 nucleotides: TGTGCCAGTAGTTTCGAGCGGGGAATCTACAATGAGCAGTTCTTC. Its protein product is CASSFERGIYNEQFF.

V usage is TRBV6-5 and J usage is TRBJ2-3; the match to TRBD2 covers 10 bases. This CDR3 comprises 15 residues. J was trimmed by 0 bases and V by 6 bases; bases with no gene match: 3. CDR1 and CDR2 from the germline V gene are MNHEY and SVGAGI. CDR3 in amino acids: CASRQRGGSTDTQYF. The CDR3 DNA follows: TGTGCCAGCAGGCAGCGGGGGGGTAGCACAGATACGCAGTATTTT.

The gene calls are TRBV2 and TRBJ1-5, with a possible D match to TRBD1 (5 bases). The ends were cut back, 8 bases at V and 4 bases at J, with 15 bases in the middle. This CDR3 is built from 14 residues. CDR1 and CDR2 (germline): SNHLY, FYNNEI. The CDR3 DNA sequence: TGTGCCAGCGCGGGGCGGCCTTCGAATCAGCCCCAGCATTTT. It is translated as CASAGRPSNQPQHF.

This chain links TRBV7-9 with TRBJ1-1; a possible D gene is TRBD1 (6 bases). CDR1 and CDR2 from the germline V gene are SEHNR and FQNEAQ (reference sequence). The V end was cut by 1 base, the J end by 5 bases, with 14 bases between. The CDR3 covers 15 residues. As DNA, the CDR3 is TGTGCCAGCAGCTTAGAACTGGGGGCGGAAACTGAAGCTTTCTTT. Protein product: CASSLELGAETEAFF.

The rearrangement joins TRBV5-1 to TRBJ1-2; D remains ambiguous. Deletions cut 0 bases from V and 6 bases from J, with 6 bases between. Germline CDR1 reads SGHRS; CDR2 reads YFSETQ. This CDR3 region has 12 residues. The CDR3, as DNA: TGCGCCAGCAGCTTGGGAGGCGATGGCTACACCTTC. Its translation: CASSLGGDGYTF.

The CDR3, as DNA: TGTGCCAGCAACCCAGGGAGGGGTCAGCCCCAGCATTTT. Its protein product is CASNPGRGQPQHF. This chain uses TRBV12-3 or TRBV12-4 with TRBJ1-5; D is perhaps TRBD1 (5 bases). CDR3 size: 13 residues. Between the trimmed V and J ends, which lost 7 bases and 6 bases, there was a span of 13 bases.

The chain links TRBV7-8 to TRBJ1-1, with D maybe TRBD1 (6 bases). Germline CDR1 reads SGHVS; CDR2 reads FQNEAQ. V was shortened by 5 bases and J by 0 bases, with 13 bases between the two germline ends. The CDR3 totals 15 residues. CDR3 in amino acids: CASSVWTEMNTEAFF. The CDR3 region has the DNA TGTGCCAGCAGCGTATGGACAGAGATGAACACTGAAGCTTTCTTT.

This sequence joins TRBV7-9 and TRBJ1-2; 7 bases agree with TRBD1. The germline gives CDR1 SEHNR, CDR2 FQNEAQ (reference sequence). The CDR3 is made up of 12 amino acids. V was pared by 5 bases and J by 8 bases, with 5 bases of the junction left unmatched. The CDR3, as DNA: TGTGCCAGCAGCCCCCACAGGGGCGGCTACACCTTC. It encodes CASSPHRGGYTF. Full variable domain (remainder filled in from reference TRBV7-9 and TRBJ1-2): DTGVSQNPRHKITKRGQNVTFRCDPISEHNRLYWYRQTLGQGPEFLTYFQNEAQLEKSRLLSDRFSAERPKGSFSTLEIQRTEQGDSAMYLCASSPHRGGYTFGSGTRLTVV.

CDR3 sequence: CASSDNRGYNQPQHF. The CDR3 DNA reads TGTGCCAGCAGTGACAACAGGGGCTACAATCAGCCCCAGCATTTT. The rearrangement links TRBV6-1 to TRBJ1-5; 7 bases are shared with TRBD1. The ends lost 3 bases at V and 3 bases at J; junction bases unmatched: 5. This CDR3 has 15 amino acids. Germline values: CDR1 MNHNS, CDR2 SASEGT.

This chain joins TRBV5-5 and TRBJ2-3, with 9 nucleotides matching TRBD1. This CDR3 comprises 14 residues. CDR1 is SGHKS and CDR2 is YYEKEE in the germline V gene (reference sequence). V lost 6 bases to trimming and J lost 5 bases; unmatched junction nucleotides: 7. The CDR3 nucleotides are TGTGCCAGCACCAACAGGGGGCTCGGAGATACGCAGTATTTT. This encodes CASTNRGLGDTQYF.

The chain recombines TRBV5-4 with TRBJ1-4; 10 bases align to TRBD1. Trimming removed 2 bases from V and 8 bases from J; junction bases left unmatched: 6. Germline V gene sequence: CDR1 SGHNT, CDR2 YYREEE (reference sequence). The length of the CDR3 is 15 residues. In DNA, the CDR3 is TGTGCCAGCAGCTTTCGGGACAGGGGTGGGGAAAAACTGTTTTTT. It translates to CASSFRDRGGEKLFF.

This rearrangement joins TRBV13 to TRBJ2-3, with 12 bases fitting TRBD2. Looked up from germline, CDR1 is PRHDT and CDR2 is FYEKMQ (reference sequence). This CDR3 spans 16 amino acids. Trimming cost V 5 bases and J 1 base; bases outside gene matches: 4. The CDR3 region is CASSPRLAGGTDTQYF. The CDR3 coding sequence is TGTGCCAGCAGCCCTCGACTAGCGGGGGGCACAGATACGCAGTATTTT.

CDR3 loop: CSVTTGAPNEKLFF. DNA of the CDR3: TGCAGCGTTACTACAGGGGCCCCTAATGAAAAACTGTTTTTT. This rearrangement joins TRBV29-1 to TRBJ1-4; 7 bases are a match to TRBD1. CDR1 is SQVTM, CDR2 ANQGSEA, per germline. Trimming removed 5 bases from V and 3 bases from J; junction bases left unmatched: 6. The CDR3 sequence is 14 residues long.

J is TRBJ2-1 and V is TRBV27; D is unclear. Trimming pared 2 bases from V and 3 bases from J, leaving 8 bases between. The CDR3 is made up of 14 amino acids. Germline V lookup: CDR1 MNHEY, CDR2 SMNVEV (reference sequence). The CDR3 sequence: CASSLNDNYNEQFF. The CDR3 coding sequence is TGTGCCAGCAGTTTAAATGACAACTACAATGAGCAGTTCTTC.

In its sample, this clone was seen a few times. This rearrangement joins TRBV5-1 to TRBJ1-5; a possible D gene is TRBD1 (5 bases). V was pared by 0 bases and J by 3 bases, with 7 bases between. Per the germline V gene, CDR1 is SGHRS and CDR2 is YFSETQ. This CDR3 region has 14 residues. The chain's CDR3 is CASSLGGINQPQHF. In DNA form, the CDR3 reads TGCGCCAGCAGCTTGGGGGGCATCAATCAGCCCCAGCATTTT.

This clone was observed once. J is TRBJ1-1 and V is TRBV28; 9 bases map to TRBD1. Germline CDR1 MDHEN, CDR2 SYDVKM. V was clipped by 1 base and J by 8 bases; unmatched bases: 14. The CDR3 has 17 amino acids. CDR3 nucleotide sequence: TGTGCCAGCAGTTTATTAGTGGGGACAGGGCGAGATACAGAAGCTTTCTTT. It yields the protein CASSLLVGTGRDTEAFF.

This clone was recorded once. CDR3 DNA sequence: TGTGCCAGCAGTTTATCCCCCAGCGGGGGGTGGAATGAGCAGTTCTTC. It translates to CASSLSPSGGWNEQFF. The rearrangement uses TRBV27 and TRBJ2-1; 9 bases fit TRBD2. This CDR3 region has 16 residues. V lost 0 bases, J lost 7 bases, and 7 bases stayed unmatched. From germline, CDR1 is MNHEY and CDR2 SMNVEV (reference sequence).

This clone occurred once. The V gene is TRBV10-2, the J gene TRBJ2-1; D ambiguous. The germline gives CDR1 WSHSY, CDR2 SAAADI. Trimming took 7 bases from V and 6 from J, leaving 10 bases between them. This CDR3 spans 12 amino acids. CDR3 amino acids: CASKPSGNEQFF. CDR3 DNA: TGCGCCAGCAAGCCTAGTGGCAATGAGCAGTTCTTC.